This TCR beta chain derives from a study of T-cell memory formation after mild COVID-19. The overall study: Largely donor-specific TCR clusters were found.

The authors produced TCR alpha and TCR beta cDNA libraries with sample barcodes and UMIs by 5'RACE using constant-segment primers. TCRdb passed the 5' RACE reads through MiXCR, listing each CDR3 protein once. The sample includes hundreds of thousands of distinct CDR3 sequences, roughly 25% of them seen just once. The CDR3 has 15 residues. V lost 4 bases to trimming and J lost 5 bases, with 14 bases between them. Germline CDR1 is LGHNA and CDR2 is YNFKEQ. General study points: A second wave expanding day 15 to 37 was CD4+-biased; contracting clones were balanced.

As regards this clonotype: Its antigen is unknown.

Input material: PBMCs or a T cell subset sorted from them (not recorded which). The clonotype originates from an adult woman who had mild COVID-19 (a few samples of this study predate the infection). Cell type and time point are not known. The chain recombines TRBV4-2 with TRBJ1-4; the D is unclear. CDR3 DNA sequence: TGTGCCAGCAGCCCTACCGGGTCCTACAATGAAAAACTGTTTTTT. Its protein is CASSPTGSYNEKLFF.